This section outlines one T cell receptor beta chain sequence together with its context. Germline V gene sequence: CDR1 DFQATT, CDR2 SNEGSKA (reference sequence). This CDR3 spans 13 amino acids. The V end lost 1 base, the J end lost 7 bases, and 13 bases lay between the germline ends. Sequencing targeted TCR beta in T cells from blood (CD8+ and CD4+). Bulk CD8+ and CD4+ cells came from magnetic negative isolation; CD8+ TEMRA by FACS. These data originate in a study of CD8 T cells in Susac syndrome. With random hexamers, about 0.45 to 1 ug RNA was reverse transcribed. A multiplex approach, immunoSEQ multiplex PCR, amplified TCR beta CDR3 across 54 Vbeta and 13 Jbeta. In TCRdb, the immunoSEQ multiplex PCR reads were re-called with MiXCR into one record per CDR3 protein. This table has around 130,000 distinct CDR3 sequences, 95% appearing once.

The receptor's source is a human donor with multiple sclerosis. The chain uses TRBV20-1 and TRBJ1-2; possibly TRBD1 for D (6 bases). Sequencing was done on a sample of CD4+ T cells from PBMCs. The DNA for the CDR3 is TGCAGTGCTAGAGTAGAACAGGGTGGTGGCTACACCTTC. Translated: CSARVEQGGGYTF.